Listed below are T cell receptor beta chains from one sample, sequenced in a study of monozygotic twins with inflammatory bowel disease. TCRdb re-called the 5' RACE reads; every CDR3 protein appears as one record, without DNA. Found here are 90,000 to 110,000 distinct CDR3 sequences; the top ten clones hold 12%. The specimen sequenced was blood. The receptor set was obtained from a human donor with ulcerative colitis or Crohn's disease, or a healthy co-twin of an affected twin (not recorded which). Each CDR3 is given with its conserved first and last residue.

v_gene: TRBV20-1
j_gene: TRBJ2-2
CDR3aa: CSAKTSPTGELFF

v_gene: TRBV20-1
j_gene: TRBJ2-5
CDR3aa: CSARDLRAAQETQYF

v_gene: TRBV10-3
j_gene: TRBJ2-5
CDR3aa: CAISDLGGETQYF

v_gene: TRBV15
j_gene: TRBJ2-1
CDR3aa: CATSRDLPGTGGNEQFF

v_gene: TRBV28
j_gene: TRBJ1-2
CDR3aa: CASSSSGTVGYGCTF

v_gene: TRBV5-1
j_gene: TRBJ2-2
CDR3aa: CASRAEDYTGELFF

v_gene: TRBV11-3
j_gene: TRBJ2-3
CDR3aa: CASSPRALTDTQYF

v_gene: TRBV2
j_gene: TRBJ2-1
CDR3aa: CASRIKLTRNNEQFF

v_gene: TRBV5-6
j_gene: TRBJ2-5
CDR3aa: CASSVQGAETQYF

v_gene: TRBV4-2
j_gene: TRBJ2-7
CDR3aa: CASSLLAGGPSYEQYF

v_gene: TRBV29-1
j_gene: TRBJ2-7
CDR3aa: CSVTGTGDYEQYF

v_gene: TRBV18
j_gene: TRBJ1-6
CDR3aa: CASSLTGKERSPLHF

v_gene: TRBV7-9
j_gene: TRBJ2-5
CDR3aa: CASSFLEDSQETQYF

v_gene: TRBV27
j_gene: TRBJ2-1
CDR3aa: CASSRTGTSGGNEQFF

v_gene: TRBV12-3/TRBV12-4
j_gene: TRBJ2-7
CDR3aa: CASSIRDRLSYEQYF

v_gene: TRBV12-3/TRBV12-4
j_gene: TRBJ2-5
CDR3aa: CASSSPDRGTAETQYF

v_gene: TRBV5-1
j_gene: TRBJ1-1
CDR3aa: CASSLAGRGATEAFF

v_gene: TRBV14
j_gene: TRBJ2-4
CDR3aa: CASRIPGTAAKNIQYF

v_gene: TRBV2
j_gene: TRBJ1-6
CDR3aa: CASSPGTADSPLHF

v_gene: TRBV6-5
j_gene: TRBJ2-1
CDR3aa: CASSYSRREEFF

v_gene: TRBV11-2
j_gene: TRBJ2-7
CDR3aa: CAVKAWYGSYEQYF

v_gene: TRBV11-3
j_gene: TRBJ2-3
CDR3aa: CASRKDRGSTDTQYF

v_gene: TRBV5-6
j_gene: TRBJ2-7
CDR3aa: CASSLWDSYEQYF

v_gene: TRBV12-3/TRBV12-4
j_gene: TRBJ1-2
CDR3aa: CASSLTPAYGYTF

v_gene: TRBV9
j_gene: TRBJ2-7
CDR3aa: CASSQEGDRLLYEQYF

v_gene: TRBV20-1
j_gene: TRBJ1-4
CDR3aa: CSASRRVGEKLFF

v_gene: TRBV20-1
j_gene: TRBJ2-5
CDR3aa: CSAPRASGDQETQYF

v_gene: TRBV12-3/TRBV12-4
j_gene: TRBJ2-7
CDR3aa: CASSQGLGSEQYF

v_gene: TRBV7-2
j_gene: TRBJ2-7
CDR3aa: CASSLVLFGGYEQYF

v_gene: TRBV28
j_gene: TRBJ2-3
CDR3aa: CASSSDLSGRPSADTQYF

v_gene: TRBV6-5
j_gene: TRBJ2-1
CDR3aa: CASSRLGEAGGLYEQFF

v_gene: TRBV21-1
j_gene: TRBJ1-2
CDR3aa: CASSKGRGTTNYGYTF

v_gene: TRBV7-2
j_gene: TRBJ1-4
CDR3aa: CASSLGIYEEKLFF

v_gene: TRBV7-2
j_gene: TRBJ2-1
CDR3aa: CASSLLLIRDEQFF

v_gene: TRBV23-1
j_gene: TRBJ2-7
CDR3aa: CATENQALYEQYF

v_gene: TRBV20-1
j_gene: TRBJ1-1
CDR3aa: CSARTPQDRVNTEAFF

v_gene: TRBV4-1
j_gene: TRBJ2-7
CDR3aa: CASSPPTGTHEQYF

v_gene: TRBV7-9
j_gene: TRBJ1-1
CDR3aa: CASSETVRNTEAFF

v_gene: TRBV7-2
j_gene: TRBJ2-1
CDR3aa: CASSLQLVGEQFF

v_gene: TRBV5-1
j_gene: TRBJ1-1
CDR3aa: CASSRGQGQNAEAFF

v_gene: TRBV15
j_gene: TRBJ1-1
CDR3aa: CATRRDSLTNTEAFF

v_gene: TRBV29-1
j_gene: TRBJ2-1
CDR3aa: CSVETPGLGNNEQFF

v_gene: TRBV5-1
j_gene: TRBJ2-2
CDR3aa: CASSLDSEGGELFF

v_gene: TRBV28
j_gene: TRBJ2-5
CDR3aa: CASSWGQETQYF

v_gene: TRBV7-7
j_gene: TRBJ2-3
CDR3aa: CASSWGQGNPTQYF

v_gene: TRBV27
j_gene: TRBJ2-7
CDR3aa: CASSFQPGQAPYEQYF

v_gene: TRBV29-1
j_gene: TRBJ2-5
CDR3aa: CSVGIQGGRETQYF

v_gene: TRBV7-9
j_gene: TRBJ2-7
CDR3aa: CASSLVGRASYEQYF

v_gene: TRBV11-2
j_gene: TRBJ2-2
CDR3aa: CASSFGGSWTGELFF

v_gene: TRBV7-9
j_gene: TRBJ1-4
CDR3aa: CASSPGQGQNEKLFF

v_gene: TRBV7-2
j_gene: TRBJ1-1
CDR3aa: CASSFSVNTEAFF

v_gene: TRBV2
j_gene: TRBJ1-1
CDR3aa: CASSRRLETEAFF